This TCR beta chain originates from a study of a mutant IDH1 vaccine in newly diagnosed glioma. Germline CDR1 is SQVTM and CDR2 is ANQGSEA. Between the trimmed V and J ends, which lost 5 bases and 0 bases, there was a span of 13 bases. This CDR3 has 15 amino acids. Clones were sequenced by immunoSEQ multiplex PCR, and TCRdb holds only the in-frame ones, with some missing. This sample yields about 40,000 clones, of which about 83% are seen a single time; roughly 5% belongs to the top ten. Stated time point: week 35, safety follow-up. The investigators gave 300 ug of mutant IDH1 20-mer peptide in each vaccine dose, together with topical imiquimod. Notes on this clone: The antigen is unknown.

The chain uses TRBV29-1 and TRBJ1-4; D not resolved. This receptor was identified in a woman between 50 and 59 years old with glioma. The input for sequencing was PBMCs, taken from a glioma patient whose treatment included an IDH1 peptide vaccine. The CDR3 sequence is CSVRQSSATNEKLFF. For the CDR3, the DNA is TGCAGCGTTCGGCAGAGTTCCGCAACTAATGAAAAACTGTTTTTT.